Given below is one T cell receptor beta chain in context. What it binds is unknown. Sequencing used immunoSEQ multiplex PCR; TCRdb keeps in-frame clones, though not all of them. The data hold under 13,000 clones, with about 74% observed a single time. This CDR3 spans 15 amino acids. The germline gives CDR1 SGHTA, CDR2 FQGTGA. V lost 1 base and J 7 bases, leaving 11 bases between the germline ends. Pools of viral peptides were used by the ViraFEST assay to expand antigen-specific CD4+ T cells ahead of sequencing. Following culture for roughly 10 days, CD4+ T cells were isolated. The entry originates in a study of vaccination effects on CD4 cells after COVID-19. Points from the study as a whole: Late after vaccination, infection- and vaccine-induced clones showed marked clonal contraction.

This TCR came from a human donor who received a COVID-19 vaccine. The specimen comprised CD4+ T cells from PBMCs cultured with HCoV-229E spike peptides, sampled before COVID-19 vaccination. The chain uses TRBV7-3 and TRBJ1-6; no reliable D call. Written as DNA, the CDR3 is TGTGCCAGCAGCTTAATGCCAGGCATGAATTCACCCCTCCACTTT. Its protein is CASSLMPGMNSPLHF.